In this sample, the clone carrying this T cell receptor (beta chain) turned up many times. The antigen remains unidentified. TCRdb reprocessed the 5' RACE reads with MiXCR, giving one entry per CDR3 protein. The table has 500,000 or so distinct CDR3 sequences, about 5.4% seen once; the top ten hold under 4.5%. Germline V gene lookup returns CDR1 LGHNA and CDR2 YNFKEQ. J lost 1 base, V lost 0 bases, and 3 bases had no gene match. This CDR3 region has 16 residues. The data were obtained in a study of CD8 T cells in ankylosing spondylitis. Study findings and constraints: Made up of eight highly homologous variants, a TCR beta motif appeared characteristic of ankylosing spondylitis blood. The clones that were linked to disease were reported to be significantly enriched in matched synovial fluid samples from ankylosing spondylitis patients.

Sequenced input: blood, either unsorted or a sorted T cell fraction (not recorded which). The rearrangement links TRBV4-2 to TRBJ2-1; 7 nucleotides line up with TRBD2. The TCR comes from a male donor with ankylosing spondylitis. CDR3 in DNA: TGTGCCAGCAGCCAAGATGCTAGCGGTTCCTACAATGAGCAGTTCTTC. It encodes CASSQDASGSYNEQFF.